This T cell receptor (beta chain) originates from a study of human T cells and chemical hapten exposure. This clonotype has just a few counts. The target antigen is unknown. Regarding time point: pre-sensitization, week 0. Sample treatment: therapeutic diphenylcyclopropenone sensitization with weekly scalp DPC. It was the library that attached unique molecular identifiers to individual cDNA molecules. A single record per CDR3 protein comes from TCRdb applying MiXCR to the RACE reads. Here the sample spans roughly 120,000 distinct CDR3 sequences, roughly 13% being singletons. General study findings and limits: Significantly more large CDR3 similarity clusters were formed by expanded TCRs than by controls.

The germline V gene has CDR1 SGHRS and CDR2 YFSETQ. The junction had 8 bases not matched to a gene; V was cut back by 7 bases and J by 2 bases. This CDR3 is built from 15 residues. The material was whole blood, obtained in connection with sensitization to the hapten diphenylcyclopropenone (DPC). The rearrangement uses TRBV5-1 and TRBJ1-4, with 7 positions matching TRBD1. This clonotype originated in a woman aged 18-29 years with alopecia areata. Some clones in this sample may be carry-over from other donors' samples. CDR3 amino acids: CASGQQGRTNEKLFF. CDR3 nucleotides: TGCGCCAGCGGACAACAGGGGAGGACTAATGAAAAACTGTTTTTT.